This is a list of T cell receptor beta chains from one sample in a study of Tregs in tolerant kidney transplant recipients. The method was immunoSEQ multiplex PCR; TCRdb's version includes in-frame clones alone and lacks a portion of them. Among under 100,000 clones listed, approximately 90% were seen once. The sequencing input was CD8+ T cells from blood. These receptor sequences come from a human donor in good health. Each CDR3 is given with its conserved first and last residue. D genes are given only for firm matches. Some rows mark clone size as missing; the rest say once, few, many or name a class of expanded clone.

NA	NA	TRBJ2-4	TRBV6-5	CASSYSGTLNIQYF	TGTGCCAGCAGTTACTCGGGCACTTTAAACATTCAGTACTTC
TRBD2	NA	TRBJ2-7	TRBV7-8	CASSLAGLAASYEQYF	TGTGCCAGCAGCTTAGCGGGACTAGCAGCTTCCTACGAGCAGTACTTC
NA	NA	TRBJ1-1	TRBV6-5	CASSYSRGNTEAFF	TGTGCCAGCAGTTACTCTCGGGGGAACACTGAAGCTTTCTTT
TRBD1	NA	TRBJ2-7	TRBV19	CASSQGQGADEQYF	TGTGCCAGTAGCCAAGGACAGGGGGCGGACGAGCAGTACTTC
NA	NA	TRBJ2-5	TRBV2	CASSYFGGTETQYF	TGTGCCAGCAGCTACTTTGGGGGAACGGAGACCCAGTACTTC
TRBD2	NA	TRBJ2-7	TRBV13	CASSLGGEGPHEQYF	TGTGCCAGCAGCTTAGGGGGGGAGGGCCCTCACGAGCAGTACTTC
NA	few	TRBJ2-7	TRBV19	CASRAYEQYF	TGTGCCAGTCGAGCCTACGAGCAGTACTTC
NA	NA	TRBJ2-7	TRBV5-6	CASSLTGRRYEQYF	TGTGCCAGCAGCTTAACAGGGCGCCGCTACGAGCAGTACTTC
TRBD2	NA	TRBJ2-1	TRBV18	CASSRGTSGAYNEQFF	TGTGCCAGCTCAAGGGGAACTAGCGGAGCCTACAATGAGCAGTTCTTC
NA	NA	TRBJ1-2	TRBV10-3	CAISAGTSNYGYTF	TGTGCCATCAGTGCCGGGACCTCTAACTATGGCTACACCTTC
NA	once	TRBJ2-7	TRBV30	CAWSVLSYEQYF	TGTGCCTGGAGTGTACTGAGCTACGAGCAGTACTTC
NA	NA	TRBJ1-2	TRBV4-1	CASSQDWGPGYTF	TGCGCCAGCAGCCAAGATTGGGGGCCCGGCTACACCTTC
TRBD1	NA	TRBJ2-7	TRBV7-6	CASSTGTGGYEQYF	TGTGCCAGCAGCACCGGGACAGGGGGCTACGAGCAGTACTTC
NA	NA	TRBJ1-1	TRBV30	CAWSVMRNTEAFF	TGTGCCTGGAGTGTAATGCGGAACACTGAAGCTTTCTTT
NA	NA	TRBJ2-3	TRBV6-4	CASSDSSGPDTQYF	TGTGCCAGCAGTGACTCCAGCGGGCCAGATACGCAGTATTTT
NA	NA	TRBJ2-2	TRBV7-8	CASSLGVSGNTGELFF	TGTGCCAGCAGCTTAGGGGTTAGCGGAAACACCGGGGAGCTGTTTTTT
NA	once	TRBJ2-7	TRBV30	CAWSIGQLSYEQYF	TGTGCCTGGAGTATAGGACAGCTCTCCTACGAGCAGTACTTC
NA	once	TRBJ1-1	TRBV11-2	CASSFLGGADTEAFF	TGTGCCAGCAGCTTTTTGGGGGGCGCAGACACTGAAGCTTTCTTT
NA	NA	TRBJ1-4	TRBV6-6	CASSYGGGKLFF	TGTGCCAGCAGTTACGGGGGAGGAAAACTGTTTTTT
NA	NA	TRBJ1-1	TRBV6-5	CASSYSEATEAFF	TGTGCCAGCAGTTACTCGGAAGCGACTGAAGCTTTCTTT
NA	NA	TRBJ2-1	TRBV11-2	CASSFGENEQFF	TGTGCCAGCAGCTTCGGGGAGAATGAGCAGTTCTTC
NA	NA	TRBJ2-7	TRBV6-5	CASTPGSTYEQYF	TGTGCCAGCACCCCGGGATCTACCTACGAGCAGTACTTC
NA	NA	TRBJ2-7	TRBV5-6	CASSLRTRTSYEQYF	TGTGCCAGCAGCCTACGGACTCGAACCTCCTACGAGCAGTACTTC
TRBD2	NA	TRBJ2-3	TRBV7-9	CASSLASGGYSTDTQYF	TGTGCCAGCAGCTTGGCTAGCGGGGGATATAGCACAGATACGCAGTATTTT
TRBD1	NA	TRBJ2-7	TRBV27	CASRGQGRREQYF	TGTGCCAGCAGGGGACAGGGGAGGAGGGAGCAGTACTTC
NA	once	TRBJ1-5	TRBV4-1	CASSQYPDRRDQPQHF	TGCGCCAGCAGCCAATATCCAGACAGACGAGATCAGCCCCAGCATTTT
NA	once	TRBJ2-1	TRBV27	CASSLSLRGRSYNEQFF	TGTGCCAGCAGTTTATCGCTTCGAGGGAGGTCCTACAATGAGCAGTTCTTC
NA	NA	TRBJ1-5	TRBV19	CASSIEDYSNQPQHF	TGTGCCAGTAGTATCGAAGATTATAGCAATCAGCCCCAGCATTTT
TRBD1	NA	TRBJ1-3	TRBV29-1	CSALTGDRENTIYF	TGCAGCGCCCTAACCGGCGACAGGGAGAACACCATATATTTT
TRBD1	NA	TRBJ2-7	TRBV19	CASSSGQPYEQYF	TGTGCCAGTAGTTCGGGACAGCCCTACGAGCAGTACTTC
NA	NA	TRBJ2-7	TRBV23-1	CASSQRARAYEQYF	TGCGCCAGCAGTCAAAGGGCCAGGGCCTACGAGCAGTACTTC
NA	NA	TRBJ1-2	TRBV10-2	CASSEYMGQPFSGYGYTF	TGCGCCAGCAGTGAATATATGGGGCAGCCTTTCTCCGGGTATGGCTACACCTTC
NA	NA	TRBJ2-3	TRBV4-2	CASSQEVVDTDTQYF	TGTGCCAGCAGCCAAGAGGTTGTGGACACAGATACGCAGTATTTT
TRBD2	NA	TRBJ2-1	TRBV27	CASTLTSGTYNEQFF	TGTGCCAGCACCCTGACTAGCGGCACCTACAATGAGCAGTTCTTC
TRBD1	NA	TRBJ2-5	TRBV29-1	CSVVYLETGAETQYF	TGCAGCGTTGTATACCTCGAGACAGGGGCAGAGACCCAGTACTTC
NA	few	TRBJ2-7	TRBV7-9	CASSFGTGEQYF	TGTGCCAGCAGCTTTGGGACTGGGGAGCAGTACTTC
NA	NA	TRBJ2-7	TRBV30	CALGPYEQYF	TGTGCCCTTGGGCCCTACGAGCAGTACTTC
NA	NA	TRBJ1-2	TRBV6-1	CASSEVPGPQWGYTF	TGTGCCAGCAGTGAAGTCCCGGGACCGCAGTGGGGCTACACCTTC
TRBD2	NA	TRBJ2-7	TRBV6-6	CASIATTSGGSYEQYF	TGTGCCAGCATCGCTACGACTAGCGGGGGATCCTACGAGCAGTACTTC
NA	NA	TRBJ2-3	TRBV6-1	CASSEDRWGISTDTQYF	TGTGCCAGCAGTGAAGACCGGTGGGGGATTAGCACAGATACGCAGTATTTT
NA	NA	TRBJ2-2	TRBV29-1	CSVSGTANTGELFF	TGCAGCGTTAGCGGGACAGCGAACACCGGGGAGCTGTTTTTT
NA	NA	TRBJ2-3	TRBV7-9	CASSFIRDPSTPGTDTQYF	TGTGCCAGCAGCTTTATCCGGGACCCTTCCACCCCTGGCACAGATACGCAGTATTTT
TRBD2	NA	TRBJ2-1	TRBV7-6	CASSTRTSWSSYNEQFF	TGTGCCAGCAGCACCCGGACTAGCTGGAGCTCCTACAATGAGCAGTTCTTC
TRBD1	NA	TRBJ2-7	TRBV4-1	CASSQGPGTGAYEQYF	TGCGCCAGCAGCCAAGGACCAGGGACAGGGGCCTACGAGCAGTACTTC
NA	NA	TRBJ2-3	TRBV27	CASSLSLLTDTQYF	TGTGCCAGCAGTTTATCCCTTTTAACAGATACGCAGTATTTT
TRBD1	NA	TRBJ2-1	TRBV27	CASRRTGGGVVEQFF	TGTGCCAGCAGACGGACAGGGGGTGGGGTCGTGGAGCAGTTCTTC
NA	NA	TRBJ1-1	TRBV7-9	CASSTGNTEAFF	TGTGCCAGCAGCACAGGGAACACTGAAGCTTTCTTT
NA	NA	TRBJ2-7	TRBV7-2	CASSFGREQYF	TGTGCCAGCAGCTTTGGTAGGGAGCAGTACTTC